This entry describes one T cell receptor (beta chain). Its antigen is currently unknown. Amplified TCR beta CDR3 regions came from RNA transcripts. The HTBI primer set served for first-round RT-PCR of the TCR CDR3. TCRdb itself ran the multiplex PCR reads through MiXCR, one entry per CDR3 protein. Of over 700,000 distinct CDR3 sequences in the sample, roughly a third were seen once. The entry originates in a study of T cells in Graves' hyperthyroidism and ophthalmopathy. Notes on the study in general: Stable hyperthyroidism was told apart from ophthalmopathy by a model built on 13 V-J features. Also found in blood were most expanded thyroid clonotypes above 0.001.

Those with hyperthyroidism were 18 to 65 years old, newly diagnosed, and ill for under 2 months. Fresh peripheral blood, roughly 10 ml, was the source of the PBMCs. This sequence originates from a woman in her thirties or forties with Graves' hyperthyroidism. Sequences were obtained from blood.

Written as DNA, the CDR3 is TGCAGTGAACAGGGCGCGGGAGTAAGGGCCCAGTACTTC. It yields the protein CSEQGAGVRAQYF. The V call is TRBV20-1, the J call TRBJ2-5; TRBD2 might be the D (7 bases). Germline CDR1 is DFQATT and CDR2 is SNEGSKA (reference sequence). Trimming removed 7 bases at V and 9 bases at J, with 21 bases between. The CDR3 consists of 13 residues.